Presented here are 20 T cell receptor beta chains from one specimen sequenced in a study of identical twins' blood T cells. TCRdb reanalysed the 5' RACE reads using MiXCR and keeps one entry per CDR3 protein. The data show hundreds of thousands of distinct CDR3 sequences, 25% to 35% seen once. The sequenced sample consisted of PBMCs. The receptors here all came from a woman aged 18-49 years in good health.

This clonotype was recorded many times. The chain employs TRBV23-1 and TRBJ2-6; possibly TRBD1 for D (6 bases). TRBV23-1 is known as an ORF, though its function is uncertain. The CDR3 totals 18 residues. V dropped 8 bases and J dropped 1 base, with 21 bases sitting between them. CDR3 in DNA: TGCGCCAGCGGACAGAGAAACAGCACAATTTCTGGGGCCAACGTCCTGACTTTC. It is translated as CASGQRNSTISGANVLTF.

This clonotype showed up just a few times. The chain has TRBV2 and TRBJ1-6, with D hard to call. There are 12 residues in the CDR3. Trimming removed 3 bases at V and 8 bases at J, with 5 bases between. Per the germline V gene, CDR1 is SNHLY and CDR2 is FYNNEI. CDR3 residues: CASSDSYSPLHF. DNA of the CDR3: TGTGCCAGCAGTGATAGTTATTCACCCCTCCACTTT.

CDR3 in DNA: TGTGCCAGCAGCGGGGCGGACAGGATGAACACTGAAGCTTTCTTT. Protein: CASSGADRMNTEAFF. The J gene is TRBJ1-1, the V gene TRBV7-9, with 7 bases that match TRBD1. The CDR3 length is 15 residues. V trimming: 5 bases; J trimming: 0 bases; junction bases outside the gene matches: 6. Germline-derived CDR1 and CDR2 are SEHNR and FQNEAQ (reference sequence).

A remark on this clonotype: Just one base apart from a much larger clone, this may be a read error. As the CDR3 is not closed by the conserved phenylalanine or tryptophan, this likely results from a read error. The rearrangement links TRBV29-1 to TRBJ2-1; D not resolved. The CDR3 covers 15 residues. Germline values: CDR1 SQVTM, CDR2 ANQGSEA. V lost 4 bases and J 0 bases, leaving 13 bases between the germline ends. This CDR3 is CSVGPGSSSYNEQFY. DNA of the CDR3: TGCAGCGTTGGACCAGGCAGTAGCTCCTACAATGAGCAGTTCTAC.

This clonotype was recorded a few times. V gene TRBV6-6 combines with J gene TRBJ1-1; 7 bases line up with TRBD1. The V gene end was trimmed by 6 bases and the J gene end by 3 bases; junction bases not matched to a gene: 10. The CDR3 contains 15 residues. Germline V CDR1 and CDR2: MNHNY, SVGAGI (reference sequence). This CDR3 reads CASSKPTGPDTEAFF. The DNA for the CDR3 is TGTGCCAGCAGCAAACCGACAGGGCCGGACACTGAAGCTTTCTTT.

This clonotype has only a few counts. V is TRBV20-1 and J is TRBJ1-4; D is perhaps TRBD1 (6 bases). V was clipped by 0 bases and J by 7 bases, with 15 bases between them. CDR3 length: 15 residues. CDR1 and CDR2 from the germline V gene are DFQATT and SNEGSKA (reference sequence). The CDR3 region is CSARDPQGSSEKLFF. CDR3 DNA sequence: TGCAGTGCTAGAGACCCCCAGGGGAGTAGTGAAAAACTGTTTTTT.

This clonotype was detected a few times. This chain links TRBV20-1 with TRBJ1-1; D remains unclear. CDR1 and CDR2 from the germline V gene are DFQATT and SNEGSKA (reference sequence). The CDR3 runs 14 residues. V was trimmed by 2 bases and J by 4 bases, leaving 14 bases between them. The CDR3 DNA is TGCAGTGCTAGAATACAGATGGGTGGCACTGAAGCTTTCTTT. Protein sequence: CSARIQMGGTEAFF.

CDR3 coding DNA: TGTGCCAGCAGTTATCAAGCGGGAGGACGTAATGAGCAGTTCTTC. Translation: CASSYQAGGRNEQFF. This chain connects TRBV6-5 to TRBJ2-1, with TRBD2 identical over 9 bases. V lost 3 bases to trimming and J lost 7 bases; unmatched junction nucleotides: 7. CDR3 length: 15 amino acids. Germline V gene lookup returns CDR1 MNHEY and CDR2 SVGAGI.

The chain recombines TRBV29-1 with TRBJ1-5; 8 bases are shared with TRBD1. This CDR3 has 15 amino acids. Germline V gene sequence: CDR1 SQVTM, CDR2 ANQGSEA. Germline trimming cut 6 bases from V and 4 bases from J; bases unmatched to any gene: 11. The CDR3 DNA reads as TGCAGCGTACGACAGGGGTATTCGAGAAATCAGCCCCAGCATTTT. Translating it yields CSVRQGYSRNQPQHF.

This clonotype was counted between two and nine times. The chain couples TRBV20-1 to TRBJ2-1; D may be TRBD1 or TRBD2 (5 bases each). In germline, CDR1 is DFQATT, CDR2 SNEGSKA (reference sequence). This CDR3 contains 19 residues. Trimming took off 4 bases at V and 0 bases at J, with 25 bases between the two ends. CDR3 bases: TGCAGTGCTACGGGCGACATCAGGGTTCAGGGACCCTCCTACAATGAGCAGTTCTTC. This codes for CSATGDIRVQGPSYNEQFF.

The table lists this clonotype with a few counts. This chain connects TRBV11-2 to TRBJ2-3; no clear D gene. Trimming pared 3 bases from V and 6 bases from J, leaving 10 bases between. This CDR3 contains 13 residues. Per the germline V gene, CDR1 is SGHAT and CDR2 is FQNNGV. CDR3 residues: CASSLTLGDTQYF. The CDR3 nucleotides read TGTGCCAGCAGCTTGACGTTGGGCGATACGCAGTATTTT.

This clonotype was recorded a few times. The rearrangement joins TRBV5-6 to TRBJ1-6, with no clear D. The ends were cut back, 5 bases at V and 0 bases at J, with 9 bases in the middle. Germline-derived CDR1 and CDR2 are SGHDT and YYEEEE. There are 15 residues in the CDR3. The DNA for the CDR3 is TGTGCCAGCAGATTCGGCGGCTCCTATAATTCACCCCTCCACTTT. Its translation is CASRFGGSYNSPLHF.

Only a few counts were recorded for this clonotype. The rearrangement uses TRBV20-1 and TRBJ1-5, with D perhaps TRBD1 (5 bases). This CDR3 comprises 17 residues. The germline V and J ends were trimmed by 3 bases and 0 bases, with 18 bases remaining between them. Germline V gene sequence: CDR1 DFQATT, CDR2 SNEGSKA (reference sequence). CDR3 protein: CSASYGVWGISNQPQHF. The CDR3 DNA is TGCAGTGCTAGTTACGGGGTATGGGGGATTAGCAATCAGCCCCAGCATTTT.

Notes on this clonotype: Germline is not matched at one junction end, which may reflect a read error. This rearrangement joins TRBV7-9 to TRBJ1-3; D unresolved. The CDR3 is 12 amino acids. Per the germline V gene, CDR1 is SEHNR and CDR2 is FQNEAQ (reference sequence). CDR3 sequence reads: CASSLVGNTIYF. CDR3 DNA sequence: TGCGCCAGCAGCTTGGTCGGAAACACCATATATTTT.

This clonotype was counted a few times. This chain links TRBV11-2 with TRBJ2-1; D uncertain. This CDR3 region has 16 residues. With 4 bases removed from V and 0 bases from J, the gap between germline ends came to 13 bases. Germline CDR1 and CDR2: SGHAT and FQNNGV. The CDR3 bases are TGTGCCAGCAGCTCCATGGCCCCGAGCTCCTACAATGAGCAGTTCTTC. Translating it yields CASSSMAPSSYNEQFF.

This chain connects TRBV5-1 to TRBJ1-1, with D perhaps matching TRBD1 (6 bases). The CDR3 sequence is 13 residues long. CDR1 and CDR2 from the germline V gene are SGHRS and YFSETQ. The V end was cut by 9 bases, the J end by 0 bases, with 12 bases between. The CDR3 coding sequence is TGCGCCACCTCTAGGGGGGTGAACACTGAAGCTTTCTTT. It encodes CATSRGVNTEAFF.

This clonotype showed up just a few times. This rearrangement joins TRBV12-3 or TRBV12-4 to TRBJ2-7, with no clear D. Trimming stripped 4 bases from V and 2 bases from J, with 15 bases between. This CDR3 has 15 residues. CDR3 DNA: TGTGCCAGCAGTTCCCCCGGTATAGGGACCTACGAGCAGTACTTC. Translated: CASSSPGIGTYEQYF.

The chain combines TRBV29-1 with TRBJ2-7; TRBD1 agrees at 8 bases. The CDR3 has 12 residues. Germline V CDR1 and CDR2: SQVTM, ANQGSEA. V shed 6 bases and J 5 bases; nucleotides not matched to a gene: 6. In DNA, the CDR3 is TGCAGCGTAACTGACAGGGGAAACGAGCAGTACTTC. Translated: CSVTDRGNEQYF.

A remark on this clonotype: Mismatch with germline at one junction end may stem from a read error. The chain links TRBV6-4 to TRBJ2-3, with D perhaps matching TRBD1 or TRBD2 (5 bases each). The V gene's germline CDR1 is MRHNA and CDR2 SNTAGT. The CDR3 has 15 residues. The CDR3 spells CASGERGEGTDTQYF. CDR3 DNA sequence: TGTGCCAGCGGTGAGAGGGGAGAGGGCACAGATACGCAGTATTTT.

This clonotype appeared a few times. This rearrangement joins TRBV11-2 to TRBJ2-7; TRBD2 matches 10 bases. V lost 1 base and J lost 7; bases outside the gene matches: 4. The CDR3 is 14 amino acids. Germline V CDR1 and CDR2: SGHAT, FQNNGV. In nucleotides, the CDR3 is TGTGCCAGCAGCTTAGGGACACTAGCGGGAGAGCAGTACTTC. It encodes CASSLGTLAGEQYF.